The entry below gives a single T cell receptor (beta chain) sequence along with its context. The sample's time point: cycle 4 day 1 (C4D1), after five to seven weeks of nivolumab. All patients relapsed after autologous stem cell transplantation, and brentuximab vedotin exposure varied. The J segment lost 2 bases and the V segment lost 5 bases, leaving 8 bases of the junction unmatched. Germline V lookup: CDR1 SEHNR, CDR2 FQNEAQ (reference sequence). This CDR3 region has 16 residues. The record originates from a study of PD-1 blockade in classical Hodgkin lymphoma. Sequenced by immunoSEQ multiplex PCR; TCRdb stores in-frame clones only, minus some. This table holds about 33,000 clones, 72% found once.

The sequence was collected from a human donor with classical Hodgkin lymphoma. The J gene is TRBJ2-5, the V gene TRBV7-9; 10 bases match TRBD2. Sequenced material: peripheral blood mononuclear cells (PBMCs), taken before the fourth cycle of nivolumab. As DNA, the CDR3 is TGTGCCAGCAGCCCAGGACTAGCGGCTTCTCAAGAGACCCAGTACTTC. Translating it yields CASSPGLAASQETQYF.